One and the same sample provided the 2 T cell receptor beta chains below, sequenced in a study of blood T cell repertoires in COVID-19. The repertoire was sequenced with immunoSEQ multiplex PCR; TCRdb's copy has only in-frame clones and lacks some. The sample lists 150,000 to 200,000 clones, roughly 77% occurring once. The sample was peripheral blood. These receptors came from a woman aged 35 to 49 with COVID-19, enrolled during active disease.

The V and J genes are TRBV9 and TRBJ2-1; 7 positions agree with TRBD2. V dropped 0 bases and J dropped 0; count of bases not matched to a gene: 9. Germline loops: CDR1 SGDLS, CDR2 YYNGEE. The length of the CDR3 is 18 residues. The CDR3 spells CASSVVSSGPYSYNEQFF. In nucleotides, the CDR3 is TGTGCCAGCAGCGTAGTGAGTAGCGGGCCCTACTCCTACAATGAGCAGTTCTTC.

The J gene is TRBJ2-5, the V gene TRBV28; 12 bases are shared with TRBD2. CDR1 is MDHEN, CDR2 SYDVKM, per germline. Trimming removed 3 bases from V and 2 bases from J; junction bases left unmatched: 4. This CDR3 spans 16 amino acids. The DNA of the CDR3 is TGTGCCAGCAGTTTCCTAGCGGGGGGGAAACAAGAGACCCAGTACTTC. It codes for CASSFLAGGKQETQYF. The full variable domain, in which reference TRBV28 and TRBJ2-5 provide the parts outside the CDR3, is DVKVTQSSRYLVKRTGEKVFLECVQDMDHENMFWYRQDPGLGLRLIYFSYDVKMKEKGDIPEGYSVSREKKERFSLILESASTNQTSMYLCASSFLAGGKQETQYFGPGTRLLVL.